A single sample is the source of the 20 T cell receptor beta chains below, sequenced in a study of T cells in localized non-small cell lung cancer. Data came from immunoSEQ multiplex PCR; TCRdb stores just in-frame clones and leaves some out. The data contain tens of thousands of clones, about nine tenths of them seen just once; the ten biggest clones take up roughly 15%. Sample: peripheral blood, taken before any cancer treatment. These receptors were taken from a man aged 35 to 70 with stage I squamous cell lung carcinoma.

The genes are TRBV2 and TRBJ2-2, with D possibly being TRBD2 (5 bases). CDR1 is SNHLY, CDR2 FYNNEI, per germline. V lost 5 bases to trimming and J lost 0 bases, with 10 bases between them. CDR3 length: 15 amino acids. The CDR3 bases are TGTGCCAGCAGTAGGGAACTAGCGAACACCGGGGAGCTGTTTTTT. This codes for CASSRELANTGELFF.

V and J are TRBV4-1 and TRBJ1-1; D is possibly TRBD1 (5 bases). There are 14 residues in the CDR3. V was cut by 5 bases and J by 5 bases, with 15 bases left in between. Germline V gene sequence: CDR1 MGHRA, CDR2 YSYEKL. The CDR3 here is CASSFPSGGTEAFF. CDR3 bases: TGCGCCAGCAGCTTCCCCTCGGGGGGAACTGAAGCTTTCTTT.

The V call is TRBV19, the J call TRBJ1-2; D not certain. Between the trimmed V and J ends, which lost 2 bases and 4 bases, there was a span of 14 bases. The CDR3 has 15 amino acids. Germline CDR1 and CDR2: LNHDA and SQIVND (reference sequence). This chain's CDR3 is CASSISAGLPYGYTF. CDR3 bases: TGTGCCAGTAGTATATCGGCGGGGTTACCCTATGGCTACACCTTC.

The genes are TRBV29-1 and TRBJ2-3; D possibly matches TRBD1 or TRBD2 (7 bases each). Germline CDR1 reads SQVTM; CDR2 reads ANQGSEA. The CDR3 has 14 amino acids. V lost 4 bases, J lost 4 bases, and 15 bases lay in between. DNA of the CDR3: TGCAGCGTTGGTGGGAGGGGGCAAGCAGATACGCAGTATTTT. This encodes CSVGGRGQADTQYF.

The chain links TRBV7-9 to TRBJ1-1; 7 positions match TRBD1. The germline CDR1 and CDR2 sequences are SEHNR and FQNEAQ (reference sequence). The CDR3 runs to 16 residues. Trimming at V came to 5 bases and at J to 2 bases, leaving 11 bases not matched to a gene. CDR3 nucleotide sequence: TGTGCCAGCAGCCCACAGGGGACACGGATTAACACTGAAGCTTTCTTT. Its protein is CASSPQGTRINTEAFF. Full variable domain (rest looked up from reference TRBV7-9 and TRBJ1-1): DTGVSQNPRHKITKRGQNVTFRCDPISEHNRLYWYRQTLGQGPEFLTYFQNEAQLEKSRLLSDRFSAERPKGSFSTLEIQRTEQGDSAMYLCASSPQGTRINTEAFFGQGTRLTVV.

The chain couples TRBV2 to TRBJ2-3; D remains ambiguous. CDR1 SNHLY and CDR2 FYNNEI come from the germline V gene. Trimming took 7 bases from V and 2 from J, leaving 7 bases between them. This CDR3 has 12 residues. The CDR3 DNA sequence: TGTGCCAGCATGACATTCACAGATACGCAGTATTTT. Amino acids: CASMTFTDTQYF.

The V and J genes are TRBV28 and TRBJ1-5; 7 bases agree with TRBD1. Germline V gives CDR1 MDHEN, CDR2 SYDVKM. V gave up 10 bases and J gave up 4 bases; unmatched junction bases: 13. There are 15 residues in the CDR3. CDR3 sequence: CATDRRAIKNQPQHF. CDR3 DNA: TGTGCCACGGACAGGAGGGCGATTAAAAATCAGCCCCAGCATTTT.

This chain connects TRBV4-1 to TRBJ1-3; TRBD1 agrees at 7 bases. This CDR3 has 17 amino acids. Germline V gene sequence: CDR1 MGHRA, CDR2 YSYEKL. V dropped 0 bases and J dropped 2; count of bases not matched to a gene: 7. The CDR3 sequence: CASSQEGRQGAGNTIYF. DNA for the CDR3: TGCGCCAGCAGCCAAGAGGGACGACAGGGTGCTGGAAACACCATATATTTT.

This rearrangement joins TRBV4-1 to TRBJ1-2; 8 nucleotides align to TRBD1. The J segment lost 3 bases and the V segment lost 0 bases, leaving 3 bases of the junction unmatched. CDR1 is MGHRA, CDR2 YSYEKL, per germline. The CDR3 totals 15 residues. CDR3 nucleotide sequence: TGCGCCAGCAGCCAAGATGGGGACAGGCACTATGGCTACACCTTC. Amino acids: CASSQDGDRHYGYTF.

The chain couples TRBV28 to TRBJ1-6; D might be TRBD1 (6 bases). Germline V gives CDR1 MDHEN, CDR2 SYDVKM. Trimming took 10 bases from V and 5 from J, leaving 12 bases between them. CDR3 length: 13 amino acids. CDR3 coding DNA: TGTGCCACTTACAGGGTTCATAATTCACCCCTCCACTTT. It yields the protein CATYRVHNSPLHF.

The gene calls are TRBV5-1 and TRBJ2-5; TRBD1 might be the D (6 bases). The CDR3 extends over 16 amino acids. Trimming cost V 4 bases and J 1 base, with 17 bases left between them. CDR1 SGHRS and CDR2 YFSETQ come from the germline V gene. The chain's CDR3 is CASSRAGGQFQETQYF. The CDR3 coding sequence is TGCGCCAGCAGCCGCGCGGGCGGACAGTTCCAAGAGACCCAGTACTTC.

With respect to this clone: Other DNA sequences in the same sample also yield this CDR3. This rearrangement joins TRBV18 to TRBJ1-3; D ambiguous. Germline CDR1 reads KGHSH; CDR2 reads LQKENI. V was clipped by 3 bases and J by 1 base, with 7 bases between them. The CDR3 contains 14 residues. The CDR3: CASSPSGSGNTIYF. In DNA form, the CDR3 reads TGTGCCAGCTCACCGTCCGGGTCTGGAAACACCATATATTTT.

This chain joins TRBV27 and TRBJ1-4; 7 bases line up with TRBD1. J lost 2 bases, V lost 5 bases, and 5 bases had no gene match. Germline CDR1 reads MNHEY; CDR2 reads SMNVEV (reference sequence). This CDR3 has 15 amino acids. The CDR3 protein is CASSDRVDTNEKLFF. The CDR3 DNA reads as TGTGCCAGCAGTGACAGGGTGGATACTAATGAAAAACTGTTTTTT.

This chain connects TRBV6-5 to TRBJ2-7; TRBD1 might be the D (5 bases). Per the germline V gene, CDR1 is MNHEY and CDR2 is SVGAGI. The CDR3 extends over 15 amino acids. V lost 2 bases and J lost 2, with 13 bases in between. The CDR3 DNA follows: TGTGCCAGCAGTTACGCACAGGACCCCACCTACGAGCAGTACTTC. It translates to CASSYAQDPTYEQYF.

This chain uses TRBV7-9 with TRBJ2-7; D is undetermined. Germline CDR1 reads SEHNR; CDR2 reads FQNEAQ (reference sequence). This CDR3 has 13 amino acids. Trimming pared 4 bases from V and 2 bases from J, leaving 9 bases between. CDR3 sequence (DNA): TGTGCCAGCAGCTCGACGCGGACCTACGAGCAGTACTTC. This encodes CASSSTRTYEQYF.

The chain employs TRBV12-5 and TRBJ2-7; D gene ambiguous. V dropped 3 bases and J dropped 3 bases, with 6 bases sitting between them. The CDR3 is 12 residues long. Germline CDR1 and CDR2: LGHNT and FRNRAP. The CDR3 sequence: CASGLLVYEQYF. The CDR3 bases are TGTGCTAGTGGTTTATTGGTCTACGAGCAGTACTTC. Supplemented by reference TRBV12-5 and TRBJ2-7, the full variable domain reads DARVTQTPRHKVTEMGQEVTMRCQPILGHNTVFWYRQTMMQGLELLAYFRNRAPLDDSGMPKDRFSAEMPDATLATLKIQPSEPRDSAVYFCASGLLVYEQYFGPGTRLTVT.

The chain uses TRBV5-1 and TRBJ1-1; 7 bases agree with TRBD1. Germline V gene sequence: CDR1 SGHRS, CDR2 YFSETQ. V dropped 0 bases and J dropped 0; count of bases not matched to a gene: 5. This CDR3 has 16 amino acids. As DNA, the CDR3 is TGCGCCAGCAGCTTGGAGGGACAGACCATGAACACTGAAGCTTTCTTT. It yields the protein CASSLEGQTMNTEAFF.

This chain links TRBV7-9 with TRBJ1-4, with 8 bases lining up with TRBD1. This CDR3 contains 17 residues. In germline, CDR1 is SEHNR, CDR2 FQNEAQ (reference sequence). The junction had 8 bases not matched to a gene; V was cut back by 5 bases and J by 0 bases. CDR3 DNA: TGTGCCAGCAGCCCTCTCCAGGGGGCGGCAACTAATGAAAAACTGTTTTTT. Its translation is CASSPLQGAATNEKLFF.

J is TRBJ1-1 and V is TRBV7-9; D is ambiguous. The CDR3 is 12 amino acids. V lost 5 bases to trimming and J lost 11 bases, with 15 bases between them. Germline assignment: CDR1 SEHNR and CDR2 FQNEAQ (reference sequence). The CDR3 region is CASSHAGWWAFF. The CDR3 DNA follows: TGTGCCAGCAGCCACGCCGGGTGGTGGGCTTTCTTT. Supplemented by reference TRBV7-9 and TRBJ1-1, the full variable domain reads DTGVSQNPRHKITKRGQNVTFRCDPISEHNRLYWYRQTLGQGPEFLTYFQNEAQLEKSRLLSDRFSAERPKGSFSTLEIQRTEQGDSAMYLCASSHAGWWAFFGQGTRLTVV.

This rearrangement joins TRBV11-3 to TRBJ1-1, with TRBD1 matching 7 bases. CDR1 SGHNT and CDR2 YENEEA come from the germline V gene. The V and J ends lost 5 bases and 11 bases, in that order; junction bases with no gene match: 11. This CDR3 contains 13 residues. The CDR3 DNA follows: TGTGCCAGCAGCCATAGCCGGGACAGCCGTGCTTTCTTT. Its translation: CASSHSRDSRAFF.